This T cell receptor (beta chain) was found in a study of T cell clonotyping in hematopoietic cell transplantation. Whole-study context: Recipient samples before transplant were obtained post-cytoreduction.

Study-wide results and caveats: At the given depth, recipient repertoires were over 97% de novo clonotypes. Broader posttransplant TCR repertoire diversity was predicted by graft donor and pretransplant recipient Inverse Simpson Index values.

Of note for this clone: Its antigen is as yet unknown.

Assay used: immunoSEQ multiplex PCR; TCRdb lists only in-frame clones, some missing. The repertoire includes 20,000 to 30,000 clones, around 84% of them detected once, and 24% sits in the top ten. This sample's time point: recipient sample about 28 days before transplant, after cytoreduction. Samples: about 28 days before transplant, then days 30, 100 and 180 after. CDR3 length: 14 amino acids. The germline V gene has CDR1 MDHEN and CDR2 SYDVKM. Trimming removed 7 bases from V and 3 bases from J, with 16 bases in between. This TCR derives from a woman aged 55-69 years with acute myeloid leukemia. Some clones in this sample may be carry-over from other donors' samples. V gene TRBV28 combines with J gene TRBJ2-7, with D perhaps TRBD1 (6 bases). The sequencing used peripheral blood mononuclear cells, collected before stem cell transplant. This chain's CDR3 is CASNQGLQNYEQYF. The CDR3 DNA sequence: TGTGCCAGCAACCAGGGGCTTCAGAACTACGAGCAGTACTTC. The whole variable domain, remainder taken from reference TRBV28 and TRBJ2-7, is DVKVTQSSRYLVKRTGEKVFLECVQDMDHENMFWYRQDPGLGLRLIYFSYDVKMKEKGDIPEGYSVSREKKERFSLILESASTNQTSMYLCASNQGLQNYEQYFGPGTRLTVT.